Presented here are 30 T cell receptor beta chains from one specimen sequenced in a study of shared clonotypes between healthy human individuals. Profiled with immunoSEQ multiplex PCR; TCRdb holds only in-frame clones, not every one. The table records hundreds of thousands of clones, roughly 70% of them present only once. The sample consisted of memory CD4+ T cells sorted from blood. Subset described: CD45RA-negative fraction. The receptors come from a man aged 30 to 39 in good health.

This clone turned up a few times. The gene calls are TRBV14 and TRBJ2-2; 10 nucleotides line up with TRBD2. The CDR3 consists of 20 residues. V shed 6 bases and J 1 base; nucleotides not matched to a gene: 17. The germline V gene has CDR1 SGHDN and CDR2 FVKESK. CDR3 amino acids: CASSRTGLANQVVNTGELFF. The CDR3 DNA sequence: TGTGCCAGCAGTCGTACGGGACTAGCGAACCAAGTAGTGAACACCGGGGAGCTGTTTTTT.

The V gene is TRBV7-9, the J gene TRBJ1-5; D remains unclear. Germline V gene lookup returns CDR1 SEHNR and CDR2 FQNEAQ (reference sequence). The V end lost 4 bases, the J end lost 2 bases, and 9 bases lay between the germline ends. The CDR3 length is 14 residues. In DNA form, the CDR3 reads TGTGCCAGCAGCTCTTCTGCAGGCAATCAGCCCCAGCATTTT. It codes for CASSSSAGNQPQHF.

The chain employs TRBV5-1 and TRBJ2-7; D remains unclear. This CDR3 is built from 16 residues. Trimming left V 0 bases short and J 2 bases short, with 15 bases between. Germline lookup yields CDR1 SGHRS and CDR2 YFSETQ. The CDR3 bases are TGCGCCAGCAGCTTGGGTATAGGCGATCGGACCTACGAGCAGTACTTC. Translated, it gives CASSLGIGDRTYEQYF.

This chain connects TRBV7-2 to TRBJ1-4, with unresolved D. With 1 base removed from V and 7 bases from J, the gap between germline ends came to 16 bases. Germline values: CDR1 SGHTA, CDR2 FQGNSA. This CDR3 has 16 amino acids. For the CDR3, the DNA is TGTGCCAGCAGCTTAGAAAAGTCCGGGTGGAGTGAAAAACTGTTTTTT. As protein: CASSLEKSGWSEKLFF.

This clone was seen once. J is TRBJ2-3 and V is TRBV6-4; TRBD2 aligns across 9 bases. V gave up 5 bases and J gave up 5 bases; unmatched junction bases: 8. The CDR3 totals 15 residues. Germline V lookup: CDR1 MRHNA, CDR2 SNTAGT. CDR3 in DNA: TGTGCCAGCAGTCAAATAGCGGGAGTTGTAGATACGCAGTATTTT. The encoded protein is CASSQIAGVVDTQYF.

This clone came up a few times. The CDR3 sequence is CASSGQGNYNEQFF. CDR3 DNA sequence: TGTGCCAGCAGTGGACAGGGCAATTACAATGAGCAGTTCTTC. The V gene is TRBV25-1, the J gene TRBJ2-1, with 7 bases that match TRBD1. CDR3 size: 14 residues. CDR1 and CDR2 (germline): MGHDK, SYGVNS. V was pared by 4 bases and J by 4 bases, with 4 bases of the junction left unmatched.

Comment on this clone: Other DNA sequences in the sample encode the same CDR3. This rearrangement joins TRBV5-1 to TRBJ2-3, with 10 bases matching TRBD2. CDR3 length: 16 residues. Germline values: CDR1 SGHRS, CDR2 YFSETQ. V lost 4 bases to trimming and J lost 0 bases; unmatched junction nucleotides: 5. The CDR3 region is CASSLLAGTSTDTQYF. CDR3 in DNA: TGCGCCAGCAGCCTACTAGCGGGGACAAGCACAGATACGCAGTATTTT.

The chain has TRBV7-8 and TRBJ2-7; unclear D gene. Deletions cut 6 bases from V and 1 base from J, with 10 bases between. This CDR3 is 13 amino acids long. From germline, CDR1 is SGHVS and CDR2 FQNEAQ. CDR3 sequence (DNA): TGTGCCAGCAGGTCCGGGTCTTCCTACGAGCAGTACTTC. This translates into CASRSGSSYEQYF.

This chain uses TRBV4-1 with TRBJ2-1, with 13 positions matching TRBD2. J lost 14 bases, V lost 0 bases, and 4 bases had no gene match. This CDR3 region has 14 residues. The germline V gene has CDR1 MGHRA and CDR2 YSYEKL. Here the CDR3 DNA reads TGCGCCAGCAGCCAAGATGGACTAGCGGGAGATGAGTTCTTC. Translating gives CASSQDGLAGDEFF.

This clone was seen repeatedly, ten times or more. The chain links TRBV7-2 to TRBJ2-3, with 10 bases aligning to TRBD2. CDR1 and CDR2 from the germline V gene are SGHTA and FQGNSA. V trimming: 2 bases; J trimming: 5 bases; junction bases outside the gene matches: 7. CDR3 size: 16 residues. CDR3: CASSLFPSGGQDTQYF. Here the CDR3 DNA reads TGTGCCAGCAGCTTATTTCCTAGCGGGGGCCAAGATACGCAGTATTTT.

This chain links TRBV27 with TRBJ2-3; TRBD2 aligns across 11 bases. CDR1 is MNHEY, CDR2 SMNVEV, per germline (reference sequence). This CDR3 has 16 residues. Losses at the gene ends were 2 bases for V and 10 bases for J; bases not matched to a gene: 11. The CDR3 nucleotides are TGTGCCAGCAGTTTAGGGACTAGCGGTAGCGAAAAGGCGCAGTATTTT. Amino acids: CASSLGTSGSEKAQYF.

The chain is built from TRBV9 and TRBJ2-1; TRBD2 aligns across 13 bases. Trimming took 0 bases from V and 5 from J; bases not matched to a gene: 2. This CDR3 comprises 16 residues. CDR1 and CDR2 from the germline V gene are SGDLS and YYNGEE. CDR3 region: CASSVGLAGGHNEQFF. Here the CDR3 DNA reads TGTGCCAGCAGCGTAGGACTAGCGGGAGGCCACAATGAGCAGTTCTTC.

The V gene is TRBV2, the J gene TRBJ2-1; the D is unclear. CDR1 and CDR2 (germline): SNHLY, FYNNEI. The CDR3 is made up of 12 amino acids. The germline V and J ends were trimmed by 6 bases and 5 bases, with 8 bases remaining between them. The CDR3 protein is CASRWADNEQFF. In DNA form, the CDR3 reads TGTGCCAGCAGGTGGGCCGACAATGAGCAGTTCTTC.

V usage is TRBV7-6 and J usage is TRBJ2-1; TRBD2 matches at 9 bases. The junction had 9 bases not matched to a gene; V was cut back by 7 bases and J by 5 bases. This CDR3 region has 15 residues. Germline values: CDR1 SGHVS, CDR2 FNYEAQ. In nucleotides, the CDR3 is TGTGCCAGCAAATTCAACCCTAGCGGGAACAATGAGCAGTTCTTC. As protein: CASKFNPSGNNEQFF.

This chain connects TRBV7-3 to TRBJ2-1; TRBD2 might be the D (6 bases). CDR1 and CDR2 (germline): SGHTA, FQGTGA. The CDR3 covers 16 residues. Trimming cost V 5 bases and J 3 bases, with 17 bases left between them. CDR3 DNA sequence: TGTGCCAGCAGCGGAATCGGGAGAGGTGACTACAATGAGCAGTTCTTC. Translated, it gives CASSGIGRGDYNEQFF.

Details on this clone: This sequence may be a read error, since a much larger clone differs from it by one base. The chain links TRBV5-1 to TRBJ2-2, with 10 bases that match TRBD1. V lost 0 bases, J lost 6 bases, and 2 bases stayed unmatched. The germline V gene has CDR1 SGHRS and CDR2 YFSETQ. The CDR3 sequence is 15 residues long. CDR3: CASSLGTGGAGELFF. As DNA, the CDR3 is TGCGCCAGCAGCTTGGGGACAGGGGGGGCCGGGGAGCTGTTTTTT.

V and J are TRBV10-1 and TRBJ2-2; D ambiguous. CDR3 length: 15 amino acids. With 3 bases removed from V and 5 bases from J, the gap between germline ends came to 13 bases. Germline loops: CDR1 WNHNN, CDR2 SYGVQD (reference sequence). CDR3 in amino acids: CASSDPKALTGELFF. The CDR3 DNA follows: TGCGCCAGCAGTGATCCCAAAGCCCTTACCGGGGAGCTGTTTTTT.

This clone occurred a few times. DNA of the CDR3: TGTGCCAGCAGCCCATCCGGGACTCGCATGTCGGGGCAGTACTTC. It yields the protein CASSPSGTRMSGQYF. The V and J genes are TRBV7-2 and TRBJ2-7; a weak D match, TRBD2 (6 bases). The CDR3 covers 15 residues. From germline, CDR1 is SGHTA and CDR2 FQGNSA. Trimming left V 5 bases short and J 9 bases short, with 23 bases between.

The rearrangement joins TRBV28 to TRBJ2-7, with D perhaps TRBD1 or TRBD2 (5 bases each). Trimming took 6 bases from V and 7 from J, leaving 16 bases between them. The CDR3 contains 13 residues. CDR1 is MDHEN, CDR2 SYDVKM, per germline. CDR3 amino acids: CASRGVAGSEQYF. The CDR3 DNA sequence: TGTGCCAGCAGGGGCGTGGCAGGGAGTGAGCAGTACTTC.

The CDR3 sequence: CASSEVGAGGTDTQYF. CDR3 bases: TGTGCCAGCAGTGAAGTTGGAGCGGGAGGTACAGATACGCAGTATTTT. The V and J genes are TRBV6-1 and TRBJ2-3; 9 bases are a match to TRBD2. In germline, CDR1 is MNHNS, CDR2 SASEGT. The CDR3 totals 16 residues. The V segment lost 1 base and the J segment 3 bases; nucleotides outside the gene matches: 5.

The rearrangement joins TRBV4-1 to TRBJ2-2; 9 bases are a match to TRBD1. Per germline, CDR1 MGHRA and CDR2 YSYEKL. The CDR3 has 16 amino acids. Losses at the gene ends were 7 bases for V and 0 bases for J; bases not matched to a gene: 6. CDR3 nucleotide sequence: TGCGCCAGCACGGAAGACAGGGGGGCGAACACCGGGGAGCTGTTTTTT. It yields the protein CASTEDRGANTGELFF.

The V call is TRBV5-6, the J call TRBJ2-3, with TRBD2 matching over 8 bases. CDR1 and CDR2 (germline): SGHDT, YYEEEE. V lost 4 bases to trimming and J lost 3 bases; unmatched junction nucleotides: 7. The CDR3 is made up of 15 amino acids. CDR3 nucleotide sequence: TGTGCCAGCAGCCCCGCTGCGGGAGGAACAGATACGCAGTATTTT. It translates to CASSPAAGGTDTQYF.

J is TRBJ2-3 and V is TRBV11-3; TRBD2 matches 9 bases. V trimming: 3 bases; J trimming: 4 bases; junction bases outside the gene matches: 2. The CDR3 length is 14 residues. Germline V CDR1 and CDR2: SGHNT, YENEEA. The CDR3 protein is CASSFSGSSDTQYF. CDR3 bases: TGTGCCAGCAGCTTTAGCGGGAGTTCAGATACGCAGTATTTT.

The CDR3 DNA follows: TGCGCCAGCAGCTTGTTGGGAGCGGGAGGTGGTGCAGATACGCAGTATTTT. Translated: CASSLLGAGGGADTQYF. The chain recombines TRBV5-1 with TRBJ2-3, with 9 bases that match TRBD2. The CDR3 is 17 amino acids. CDR1 is SGHRS and CDR2 is YFSETQ in the germline V gene. J was trimmed by 4 bases and V by 1 base; bases with no gene match: 10.

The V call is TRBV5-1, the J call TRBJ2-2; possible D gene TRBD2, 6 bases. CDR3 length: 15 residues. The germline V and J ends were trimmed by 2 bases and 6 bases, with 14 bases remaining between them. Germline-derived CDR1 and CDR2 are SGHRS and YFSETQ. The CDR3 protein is CASSFAGSDSGELFF. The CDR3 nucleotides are TGCGCCAGCAGCTTCGCCGGGAGTGACTCCGGGGAGCTGTTTTTT.

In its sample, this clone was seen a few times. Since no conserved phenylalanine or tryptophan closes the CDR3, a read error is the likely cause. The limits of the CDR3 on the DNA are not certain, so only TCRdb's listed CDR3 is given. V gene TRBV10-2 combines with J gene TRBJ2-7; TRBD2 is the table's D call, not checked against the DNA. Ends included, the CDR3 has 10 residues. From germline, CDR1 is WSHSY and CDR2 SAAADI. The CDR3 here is CARGGGRIPG.

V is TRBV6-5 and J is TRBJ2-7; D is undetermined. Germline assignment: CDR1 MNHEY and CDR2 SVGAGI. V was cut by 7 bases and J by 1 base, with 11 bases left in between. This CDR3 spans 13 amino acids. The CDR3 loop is CASIDTISYEQYF. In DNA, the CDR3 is TGTGCCAGCATCGACACGATTTCCTACGAGCAGTACTTC.

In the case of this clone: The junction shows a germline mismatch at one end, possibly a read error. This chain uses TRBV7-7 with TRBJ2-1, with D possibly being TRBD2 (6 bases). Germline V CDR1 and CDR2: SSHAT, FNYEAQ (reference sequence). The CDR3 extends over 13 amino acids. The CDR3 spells CASSFSSVGEQFF. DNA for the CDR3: TGTGCTAGCAGCTTCTCTAGCGTCGGGGAGCAGTTCTTC. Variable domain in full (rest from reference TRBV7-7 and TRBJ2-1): GAGVSQSPRYKVTKRGQDVTLRCDPISSHATLYWYQQALGQGPEFLTYFNYEAQPDKSGLPSDRFSAERPEGSISTLTIQRTEQRDSAMYRCASSFSSVGEQFFGPGTRLTVL.

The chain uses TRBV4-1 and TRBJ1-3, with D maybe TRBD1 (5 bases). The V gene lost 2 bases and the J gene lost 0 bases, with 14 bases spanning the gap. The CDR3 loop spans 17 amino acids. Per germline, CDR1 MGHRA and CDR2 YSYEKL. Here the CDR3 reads CASSQTRTSSSGNTIYF. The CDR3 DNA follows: TGCGCCAGCAGCCAAACTAGGACATCGAGCTCTGGAAACACCATATATTTT.

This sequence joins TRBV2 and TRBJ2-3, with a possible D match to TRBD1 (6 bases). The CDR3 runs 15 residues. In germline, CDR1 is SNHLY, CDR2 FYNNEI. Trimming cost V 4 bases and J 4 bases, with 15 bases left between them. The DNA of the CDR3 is TGTGCCAGCAGTGTTTCTTCGAGGGGGTCAGATACGCAGTATTTT. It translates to CASSVSSRGSDTQYF.